These T cell receptor beta chains were read from a single sample in a study of blood T cell repertoires in COVID-19. Clones were read by immunoSEQ multiplex PCR, and TCRdb kept only the in-frame ones, dropping some. The sample yields over 100,000 clones, roughly nine tenths seen once. Sequenced sample: peripheral blood. All receptors come from a woman aged 70 to 79 with COVID-19, enrolled during active disease. CDR3s include the opening cysteine and the closing phenylalanine or tryptophan. The D gene is left open where the match is weak. Not every row has a clone size; where given, it reads once, few, many or a size class.

TGTGCCAGCAGTTTAGGGGCCCATCCCGGGGATACGCAGTATTTT | CASSLGAHPGDTQYF | TRBJ2-3 | - | - | TRBV27
TGTGCCAGCAGCTTGGGAGGCACAGATACGCAGTATTTT | CASSLGGTDTQYF | TRBJ2-3 | - | many | TRBV5-4
TGTGCCAGCAGCCGAGGAAGAGGCTACACCTTC | CASSRGRGYTF | TRBJ1-2 | - | - | TRBV7-9
TGTGCCAGCAGCTTGGCCGGGGGGGGCGTTTTTGCCGAGCAGTACTTC | CASSLAGGGVFAEQYF | TRBJ2-7 | TRBD2 | - | TRBV5-4
TGTGCCAGCAGGGGGACAGGCAGTAATCAGCCCCAGCATTTT | CASRGTGSNQPQHF | TRBJ1-5 | TRBD1 | - | TRBV25-1
TGTGCCAGCAGCTTGTCTACAGGGGGAGGTTACGGCAATCAGCCCCAGCATTTT | CASSLSTGGGYGNQPQHF | TRBJ1-5 | TRBD1 | - | TRBV13
TGTGCCAGCTCACCACAGCAGGGACTTGGCTACACCTTC | CASSPQQGLGYTF | TRBJ1-2 | - | - | TRBV18
TGTGCCAGCAGCTTAGACAGGGGACAAACCTACGAGCAGTACTTC | CASSLDRGQTYEQYF | TRBJ2-7 | TRBD1 | - | TRBV5-4
TGTGCCAGCTCACCAAATTTCAGAAAGAGCAATCAGCCCCAGCATTTT | CASSPNFRKSNQPQHF | TRBJ1-5 | - | - | TRBV18
TGCGCCAGCAGCTTTAGCGGCCGCACAGATACGCAGTATTTT | CASSFSGRTDTQYF | TRBJ2-3 | - | - | TRBV5-1
TGTGCCAGTAGTATTAGCGGGGGGGGTGCAGATACGCAGTATTTT | CASSISGGGADTQYF | TRBJ2-3 | TRBD2 | - | TRBV19
TGCGCCAGCAGCTTTAGCGGGGGGAATGAGCAGTTCTTC | CASSFSGGNEQFF | TRBJ2-1 | TRBD2 | few | TRBV5-1
TGCAGCCTTAAGGGGGTTTCGGGGGGCACTGAAGCTTTCTTT | CSLKGVSGGTEAFF | TRBJ1-1 | - | - | TRBV29-1
TGTGCCAGCACTCAAGGACAGGGGCAGTATTTT | CASTQGQGQYF | TRBJ2-3 | TRBD1 | - | TRBV6-6
TGTGCCAGTAGCCGGCAGGCGAATTCACCCCTCCACTTT | CASSRQANSPLHF | TRBJ1-6 | - | - | TRBV19
TGTGCCAGCAGCGAGGGACAGGGGGTTGGCGAAGCTTTCTTT | CASSEGQGVGEAFF | TRBJ1-1 | TRBD1 | - | TRBV7-9